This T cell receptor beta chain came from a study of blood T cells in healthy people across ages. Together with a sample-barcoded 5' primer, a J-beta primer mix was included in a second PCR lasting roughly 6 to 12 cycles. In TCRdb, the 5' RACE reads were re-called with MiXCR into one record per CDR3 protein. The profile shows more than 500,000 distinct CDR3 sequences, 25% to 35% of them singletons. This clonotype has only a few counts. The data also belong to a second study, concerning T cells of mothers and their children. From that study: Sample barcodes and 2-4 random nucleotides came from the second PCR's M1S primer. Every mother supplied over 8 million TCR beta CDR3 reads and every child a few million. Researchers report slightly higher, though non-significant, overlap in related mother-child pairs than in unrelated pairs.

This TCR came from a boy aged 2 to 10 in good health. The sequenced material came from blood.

In DNA, the CDR3 is TGTGCCAGCAGCCAACAACGGGGCAGGGCAGATACGCAGTATTTT. This codes for CASSQQRGRADTQYF. J is TRBJ2-3 and V is TRBV3-1, with D perhaps matching TRBD1 or TRBD2 (5 bases each). The CDR3 contains 15 residues. CDR1 LGHDT and CDR2 YNNKEL come from the germline V gene (reference sequence). V was pared by 2 bases and J by 4 bases, with 13 bases between.